This is a list of T cell receptor beta chains from one sample in a study of blood T cell repertoires in COVID-19. Data came from immunoSEQ multiplex PCR; TCRdb stores just in-frame clones and leaves some out. This sample has 130,000 or so clones, with roughly 84% found just once. The specimen was peripheral blood. These receptors were collected from a man between 60 and 70 years old with acute or convalescent COVID-19. CDR3s include the opening cysteine and the closing phenylalanine or tryptophan. A D gene is named only where the DNA matches it firmly. The listing skips clone size in some rows; elsewhere it reads once, few, many or a size class.

CDR3aa	CDR3nt	d_gene	j_gene	abundance	v_gene
CASSTSRRGQGWYEQYF	TGTGCCAGCAGTACCTCTCGTAGGGGACAGGGCTGGTACGAGCAGTACTTC	TRBD1	TRBJ2-7	-	TRBV28
CASSLARAGGGGGPQHF	TGTGCCAGCAGCCTCGCGAGGGCTGGAGGTGGTGGCGGGCCCCAGCATTTT	-	TRBJ1-5	-	TRBV7-2
CATSGDRGNQPQHF	TGTGCCACCAGTGGGGACAGGGGCAATCAGCCCCAGCATTTT	TRBD1	TRBJ1-5	-	TRBV24-1
CASTKTQSSYNEQFF	TGTGCCAGCACCAAGACACAGAGCTCCTACAATGAGCAGTTCTTC	-	TRBJ2-1	-	TRBV9
CATGPVVGGVSNQPQHF	TGTGCCACAGGGCCAGTCGTCGGGGGGGTTAGCAATCAGCCCCAGCATTTT	-	TRBJ1-5	-	TRBV19
CASSLEGASNQPQHF	TGTGCCAGCAGTTTGGAGGGGGCGAGCAATCAGCCCCAGCATTTT	TRBD1	TRBJ1-5	once	TRBV27
CSGSRVNTEAFF	TGCAGCGGCAGCAGGGTTAACACTGAAGCTTTCTTT	-	TRBJ1-1	-	TRBV29-1
CASSRQRGATNYGYTF	TGCGCCAGCAGCCGACAACGTGGGGCTACTAACTATGGCTACACCTTC	-	TRBJ1-2	-	TRBV10-1
CASGTSGTGPYEQYF	TGTGCCAGCGGGACCTCCGGGACAGGGCCCTACGAGCAGTACTTC	TRBD1	TRBJ2-7	-	TRBV6-5
CSARPGLEQYF	TGCAGTGCTAGACCTGGACTCGAGCAGTACTTC	-	TRBJ2-7	-	TRBV20-1
CASSHPRATNEQFF	TGTGCCAGCAGCCACCCCCGAGCGACCAATGAGCAGTTCTTC	-	TRBJ2-1	once	TRBV7-3
CASRGTSKQETQYF	TGTGCCAGCAGGGGGACTAGCAAGCAAGAGACCCAGTACTTC	TRBD2	TRBJ2-5	-	TRBV6-5
CASSLQGATEAFF	TGTGCCAGCAGCTTGCAGGGGGCCACTGAAGCTTTCTTT	TRBD1	TRBJ1-1	-	TRBV7-3
CASSQDSRYEQYF	TGTGCCAGCAGTCAAGACAGCCGCTACGAGCAGTACTTC	-	TRBJ2-7	once	TRBV6-2/TRBV6-3
CASSPDSLSTDTQYF	TGTGCCAGCAGCCCGGACAGTCTGAGCACAGATACGCAGTATTTT	-	TRBJ2-3	few	TRBV7-9
CASSKDRGSDTIYF	TGTGCCAGCAGCAAGGACAGGGGGTCGGACACCATATATTTT	-	TRBJ1-3	-	TRBV21-1
CASSQEGTVSSYNEQFF	TGCGCCAGCAGCCAAGAAGGGACAGTAAGCTCCTACAATGAGCAGTTCTTC	TRBD1	TRBJ2-1	-	TRBV4-1